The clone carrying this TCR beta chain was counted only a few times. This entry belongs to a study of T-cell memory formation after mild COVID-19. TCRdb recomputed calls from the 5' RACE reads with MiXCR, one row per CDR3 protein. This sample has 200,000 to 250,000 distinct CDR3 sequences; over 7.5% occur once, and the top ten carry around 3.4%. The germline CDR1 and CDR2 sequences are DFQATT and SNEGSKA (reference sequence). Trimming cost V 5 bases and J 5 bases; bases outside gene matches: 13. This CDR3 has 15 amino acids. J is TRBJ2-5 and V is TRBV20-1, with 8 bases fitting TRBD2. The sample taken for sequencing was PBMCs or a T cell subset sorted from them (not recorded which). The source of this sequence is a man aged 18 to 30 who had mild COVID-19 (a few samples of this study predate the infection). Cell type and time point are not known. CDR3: CSALRGGSASETQYF. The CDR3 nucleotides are TGCAGTGCTCTCCGGGGGGGGTCGGCGAGCGAGACCCAGTACTTC.